The 9 T cell receptor beta chains listed next were all sequenced from one sample in a study of post-analysis software for immune sequencing data. Broader study findings: Elevated frequency relative to controls characterized 4 or 5 TRBV segments in patients, TRBV5-6, TRBV5-1 and TRBV20-1 among them.

No antigen has been identified for these receptors. Unique molecular identifiers had been added to the TCR beta cDNA libraries. TCRdb fed the PCR reads into MiXCR, producing one record per CDR3 protein. The sample contains roughly 540,000 distinct CDR3 sequences, about a third of which appear only once. Sequences were obtained from blood. The receptors here all came from a girl aged 2-17 years with multiple sclerosis.

The chain has TRBV19 and TRBJ2-3; weak D call: TRBD1 (5 bases). This CDR3 has 15 residues. Trimming took off 4 bases at V and 5 bases at J, with 16 bases between the two ends. Germline V gives CDR1 LNHDA, CDR2 SQIVND (reference sequence). CDR3 sequence (DNA): TGTGCCAGTAGTAAGGACAACCAGCTTCGAGATACGCAGTATTTT. Residues: CASSKDNQLRDTQYF. Looking up the rest from reference TRBV19 and TRBJ2-3 gives the full variable domain: DGGITQSPKYLFRKEGQNVTLSCEQNLNHDAMYWYRQDPGQGLRLIYYSQIVNDFQKGDIAEGYSVSREKKESFPLTVTSAQKNPTAFYLCASSKDNQLRDTQYFGPGTRLTVL.

V is TRBV9 and J is TRBJ1-2, with D hard to call. Deletions cut 3 bases from V and 8 bases from J, with 11 bases between. This CDR3 spans 12 amino acids. Germline assignment: CDR1 SGDLS and CDR2 YYNGEE. The CDR3 region is CASSEPGWGYTF. The CDR3 coding sequence is TGTGCCAGCAGCGAGCCGGGATGGGGCTACACCTTC.

The CDR3 sequence is CASSHLAGSFLGEQFF. The CDR3 DNA reads TGTGCCAGCAGCCACCTAGCGGGGTCCTTTTTGGGTGAGCAGTTCTTC. J is TRBJ2-1 and V is TRBV7-2, with TRBD2 identical over 9 bases. The CDR3 contains 16 residues. Trimming removed 5 bases from V and 9 bases from J; junction bases left unmatched: 14. Per the germline V gene, CDR1 is SGHTA and CDR2 is FQGNSA.

The V gene is TRBV5-1, the J gene TRBJ2-2; D remains unclear. Germline lookup yields CDR1 SGHRS and CDR2 YFSETQ. V was clipped by 0 bases and J by 1 base, with 7 bases between them. This CDR3 comprises 15 residues. The CDR3 reads CASSLGLRNTGELFF. For the CDR3, the DNA is TGCGCCAGCAGCTTGGGATTACGGAACACCGGGGAGCTGTTTTTT.

This sequence joins TRBV6-5 and TRBJ1-1, with 9 bases matching TRBD1. V shed 5 bases, J shed 1 base, and the junction held 2 bases outside the gene matches. The CDR3 contains 14 residues. Germline V lookup: CDR1 MNHEY, CDR2 SVGAGI. Here the CDR3 DNA reads TGTGCCAGCAGTAAGACAGGGGGGAACACTGAAGCTTTCTTT. As protein: CASSKTGGNTEAFF.

In the case of this clonotype: A read error may account for a junction end that differs from germline. The chain carries TRBV27 and TRBJ1-6, with a tentative D call TRBD1 (6 bases). The CDR3 has 16 amino acids. Germline assignment: CDR1 MNHEY and CDR2 SMNVEV (reference sequence). The CDR3 DNA sequence: TGTACCAGCAGTTTACGACGGGGGGCCGGGAATTCACTCCTCCACTTT. It yields the protein CTSSLRRGAGNSLLHF.

This clonotype was observed a few times. The chain has TRBV4-1 and TRBJ2-2; D remains ambiguous. This CDR3 contains 16 residues. Germline values: CDR1 MGHRA, CDR2 YSYEKL. Trimming shortened V by 1 base and J by 4 bases, and 13 bases separated the two germline ends. The DNA for the CDR3 is TGCGCCAGCAGCCAAGTCGATTGGCTCCGCACCGGGGAGCTGTTTTTT. This encodes CASSQVDWLRTGELFF.

This chain joins TRBV27 and TRBJ2-3, with 8 nucleotides matching TRBD1. The CDR3 spans 19 residues. In germline, CDR1 is MNHEY, CDR2 SMNVEV (reference sequence). V lost 5 bases, J lost 2 bases, and 18 bases stayed unmatched. CDR3 sequence: CASSLTPPTGVTYTDTQYF. The CDR3 nucleotides are TGTGCCAGCAGTCTAACTCCACCGACAGGGGTCACCTACACAGATACGCAGTATTTT.

The genes are TRBV20-1 and TRBJ1-3; D gene unclear. The CDR3 runs 11 residues. V lost 3 bases to trimming and J lost 5 bases, with 5 bases between them. The V gene's germline CDR1 is DFQATT and CDR2 SNEGSKA (reference sequence). Here the CDR3 DNA reads TGCAGTGCTAGCCTGCGAAACACCATATATTTT. It yields the protein CSASLRNTIYF.